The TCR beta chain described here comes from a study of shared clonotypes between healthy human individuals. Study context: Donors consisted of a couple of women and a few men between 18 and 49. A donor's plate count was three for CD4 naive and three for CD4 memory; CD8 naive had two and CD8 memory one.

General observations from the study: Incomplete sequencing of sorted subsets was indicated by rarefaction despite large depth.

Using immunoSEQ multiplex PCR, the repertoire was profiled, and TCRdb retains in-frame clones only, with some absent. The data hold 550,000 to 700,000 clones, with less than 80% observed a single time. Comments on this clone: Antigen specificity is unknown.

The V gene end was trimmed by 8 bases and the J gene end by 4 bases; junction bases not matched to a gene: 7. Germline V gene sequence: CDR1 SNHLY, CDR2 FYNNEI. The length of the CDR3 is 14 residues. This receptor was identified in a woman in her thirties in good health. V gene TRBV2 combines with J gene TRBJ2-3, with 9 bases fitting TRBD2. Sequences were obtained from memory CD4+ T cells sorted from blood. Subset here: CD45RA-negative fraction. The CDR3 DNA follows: TGTGCCAGCCTAGCGGGAATTAGGGCAGATACGCAGTATTTT. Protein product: CASLAGIRADTQYF.